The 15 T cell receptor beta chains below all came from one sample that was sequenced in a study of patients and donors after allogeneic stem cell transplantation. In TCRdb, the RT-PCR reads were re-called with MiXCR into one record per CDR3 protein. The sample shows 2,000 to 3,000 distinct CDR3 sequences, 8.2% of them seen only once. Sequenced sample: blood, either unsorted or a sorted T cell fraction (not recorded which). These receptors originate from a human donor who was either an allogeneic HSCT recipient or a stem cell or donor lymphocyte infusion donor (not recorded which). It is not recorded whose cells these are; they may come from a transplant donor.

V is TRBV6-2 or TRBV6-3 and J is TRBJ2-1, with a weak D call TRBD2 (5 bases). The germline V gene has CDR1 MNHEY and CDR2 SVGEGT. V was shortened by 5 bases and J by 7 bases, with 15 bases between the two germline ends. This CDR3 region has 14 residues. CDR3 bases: TGTGCCAGCAGTGACGTAGGGAGTTCAAATGAGCAGTTCTTC. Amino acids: CASSDVGSSNEQFF.

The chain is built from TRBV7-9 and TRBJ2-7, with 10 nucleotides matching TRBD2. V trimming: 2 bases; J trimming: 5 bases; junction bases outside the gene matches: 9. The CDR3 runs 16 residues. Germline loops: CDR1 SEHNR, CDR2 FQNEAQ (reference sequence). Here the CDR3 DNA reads TGTGCCAGCAGCTTAAGGGGCAGCGGGAGGGCACACGAGCAGTACTTC. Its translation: CASSLRGSGRAHEQYF. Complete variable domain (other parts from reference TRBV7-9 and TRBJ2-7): DTGVSQNPRHKITKRGQNVTFRCDPISEHNRLYWYRQTLGQGPEFLTYFQNEAQLEKSRLLSDRFSAERPKGSFSTLEIQRTEQGDSAMYLCASSLRGSGRAHEQYFGPGTRLTVT.

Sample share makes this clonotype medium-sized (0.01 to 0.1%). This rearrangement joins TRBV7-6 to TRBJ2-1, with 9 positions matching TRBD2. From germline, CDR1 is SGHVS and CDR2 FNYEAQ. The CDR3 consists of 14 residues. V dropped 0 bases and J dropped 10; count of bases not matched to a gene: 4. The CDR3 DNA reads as TGTGCCAGCAGCTTAGCGGCGGGAGGGCAAGAGCAGTTCTTC. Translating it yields CASSLAAGGQEQFF.

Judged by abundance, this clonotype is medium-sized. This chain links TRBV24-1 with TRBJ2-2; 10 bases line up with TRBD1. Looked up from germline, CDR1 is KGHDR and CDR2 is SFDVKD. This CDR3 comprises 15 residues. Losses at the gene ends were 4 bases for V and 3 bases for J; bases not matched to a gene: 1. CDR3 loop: CATSDGTGDTGELFF. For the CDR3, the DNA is TGTGCCACCAGTGACGGGACAGGGGACACCGGGGAGCTGTTTTTT.

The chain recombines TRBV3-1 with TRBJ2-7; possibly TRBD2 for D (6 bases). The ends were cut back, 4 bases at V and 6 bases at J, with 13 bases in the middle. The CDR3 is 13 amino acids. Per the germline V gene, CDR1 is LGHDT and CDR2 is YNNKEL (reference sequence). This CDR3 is CASSPLTGGEQYF. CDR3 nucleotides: TGTGCCAGCAGCCCGCTGACCGGGGGCGAGCAGTACTTC.

DNA of the CDR3: TGTGCCAGCAGCCCCCGTTGGCTAGCGGGAGGGAATGAGCAGTTCTTC. This codes for CASSPRWLAGGNEQFF. The chain combines TRBV7-8 with TRBJ2-1, with 12 positions matching TRBD2. The V gene end was trimmed by 5 bases and the J gene end by 7 bases; junction bases not matched to a gene: 9. CDR1 SGHVS and CDR2 FQNEAQ come from the germline V gene. The CDR3 has 16 residues.

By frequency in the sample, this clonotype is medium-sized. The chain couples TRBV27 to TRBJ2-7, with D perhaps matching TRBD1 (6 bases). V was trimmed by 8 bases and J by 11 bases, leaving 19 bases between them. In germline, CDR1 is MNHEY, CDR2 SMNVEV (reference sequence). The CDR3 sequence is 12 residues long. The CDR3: CASSVTGQEEYF. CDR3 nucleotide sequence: TGTGCCAGCTCTGTAACAGGGCAGGAAGAGTACTTC.

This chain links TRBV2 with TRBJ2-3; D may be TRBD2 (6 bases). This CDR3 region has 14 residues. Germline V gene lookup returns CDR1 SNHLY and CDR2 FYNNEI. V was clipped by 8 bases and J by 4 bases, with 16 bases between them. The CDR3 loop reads CASEFGGVADTQYF. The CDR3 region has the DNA TGTGCCAGCGAGTTTGGAGGGGTCGCAGATACGCAGTATTTT.

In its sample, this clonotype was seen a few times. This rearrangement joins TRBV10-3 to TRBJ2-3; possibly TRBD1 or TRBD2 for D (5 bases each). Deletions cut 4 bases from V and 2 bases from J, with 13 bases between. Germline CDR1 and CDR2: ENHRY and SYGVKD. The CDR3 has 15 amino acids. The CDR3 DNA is TGTGCCATCAGTGGCGCCCGGGACGACACAGATACGCAGTATTTT. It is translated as CAISGARDDTDTQYF.

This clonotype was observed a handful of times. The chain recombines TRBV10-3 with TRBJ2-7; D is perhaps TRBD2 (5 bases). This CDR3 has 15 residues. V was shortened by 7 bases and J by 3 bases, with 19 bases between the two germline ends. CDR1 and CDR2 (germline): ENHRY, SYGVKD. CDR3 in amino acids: CAINSGVGTDYEQYF. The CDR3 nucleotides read TGTGCCATCAATTCCGGGGTGGGAACGGACTACGAGCAGTACTTC.

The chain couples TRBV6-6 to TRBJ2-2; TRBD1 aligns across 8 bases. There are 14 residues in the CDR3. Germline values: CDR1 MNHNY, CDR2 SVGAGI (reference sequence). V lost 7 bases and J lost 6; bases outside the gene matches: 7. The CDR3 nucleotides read TGTGCCAGCATTCGACAGGGGCAAGCCGGGGAGCTGTTTTTT. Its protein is CASIRQGQAGELFF.

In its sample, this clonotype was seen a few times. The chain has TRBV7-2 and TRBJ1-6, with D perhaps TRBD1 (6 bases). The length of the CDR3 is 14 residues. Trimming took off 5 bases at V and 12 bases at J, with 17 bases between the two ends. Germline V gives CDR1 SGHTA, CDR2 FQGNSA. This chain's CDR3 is CASSHPIGGEPLHF. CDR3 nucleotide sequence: TGTGCCAGCAGCCACCCGATTGGGGGCGAACCCCTCCACTTT. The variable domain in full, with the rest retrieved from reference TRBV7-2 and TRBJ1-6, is GAGVSQSPSNKVTEKGKDVELRCDPISGHTALYWYRQSLGQGLEFLIYFQGNSAPDKSGLPSDRFSAERTGGSVSTLTIQRTQQEDSAVYLCASSHPIGGEPLHFGNGTRLTVT.

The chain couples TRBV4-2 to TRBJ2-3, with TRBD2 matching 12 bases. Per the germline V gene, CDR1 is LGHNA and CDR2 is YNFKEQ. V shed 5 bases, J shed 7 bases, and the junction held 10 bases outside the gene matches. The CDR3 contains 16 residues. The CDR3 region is CASSAPPSGGGNTQYF. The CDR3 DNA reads TGTGCCAGCAGCGCTCCCCCTAGCGGGGGGGGGAATACGCAGTATTTT.

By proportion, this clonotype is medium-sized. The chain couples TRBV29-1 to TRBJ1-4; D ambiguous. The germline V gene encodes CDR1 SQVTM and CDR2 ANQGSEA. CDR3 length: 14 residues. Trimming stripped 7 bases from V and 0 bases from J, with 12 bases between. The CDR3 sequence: CSGSDGATNEKLFF. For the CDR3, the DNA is TGCAGCGGCTCAGATGGGGCAACTAATGAAAAACTGTTTTTT.

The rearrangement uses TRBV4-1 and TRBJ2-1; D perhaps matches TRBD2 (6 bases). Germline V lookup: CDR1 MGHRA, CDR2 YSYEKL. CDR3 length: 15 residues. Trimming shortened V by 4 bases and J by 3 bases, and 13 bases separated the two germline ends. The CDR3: CASSPMLASYNEQFF. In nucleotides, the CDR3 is TGCGCCAGCAGCCCAATGCTAGCGAGCTACAATGAGCAGTTCTTC.